This TCR beta chain was captured by sequencing in a study of CD8 T cells in Susac syndrome. Reverse transcription used roughly 0.5 to 1 ug RNA and random hexamers. TCRdb processed the immunoSEQ multiplex PCR reads anew with MiXCR; each CDR3 protein has one entry. This sample yields some 130,000 distinct CDR3 sequences, of which under 95% are seen a single time; over 0.2% belongs to the top ten. Trimming removed 8 bases from V and 5 bases from J, with 9 bases in between. CDR3 length: 12 amino acids. Germline assignment: CDR1 MNHEY and CDR2 SMNVEV (reference sequence). Sequenced sample: CD8+ T cells from PBMCs. This rearrangement joins TRBV27 to TRBJ2-2; D is undetermined. The sequence derives from a human donor with multiple sclerosis. In DNA form, the CDR3 reads TGTGCCAGCCGACCAGGAACCGGGGAGCTGTTTTTT. This gives the protein CASRPGTGELFF.